This TCR beta chain was sequenced for a study of blood T cell repertoires in COVID-19. The CDR3 has 14 residues. With V trimmed by 9 bases and J by 1 base, 8 bases remained unmatched. Germline assignment: CDR1 WNHNN and CDR2 SYGVQD (reference sequence). Assay: immunoSEQ multiplex PCR; the TCRdb copy retains only in-frame clones and omits some. This sample yields about 170,000 clones, of which roughly 83% are seen a single time; approximately 2.9% belongs to the top ten. The rearrangement uses TRBV10-1 and TRBJ1-1; 7 bases agree with TRBD1. The specimen sequenced was peripheral blood. This clonotype was sampled from an older woman with acute or convalescent COVID-19. The DNA of the CDR3 is TGCGCCAGTCAGGGGGGCAAAGGGAACACTGAAGCTTTCTTT. Amino acid sequence: CASQGGKGNTEAFF.